This T cell receptor beta chain is drawn from a study of control samples from healthy donors and cancer patients. Assay: immunoSEQ multiplex PCR; the TCRdb copy retains only in-frame clones and omits some. Seen here are about 55,000 clones, roughly 86% observed once, and the top ten hold roughly 3.8%. The CDR3 has 13 residues. Germline V gives CDR1 MRHNA, CDR2 SNTAGT. V lost 6 bases to trimming and J lost 7 bases; unmatched junction nucleotides: 5. V and J are TRBV6-4 and TRBJ1-2; the match to TRBD1 covers 10 bases. The sample consisted of blood. This receptor was obtained from a man aged 50 to 59 in good health. For the CDR3, the DNA is TGTGCCAGCAGCGCCGGGACAGGGGCTGGCTACACCTTC. Its protein is CASSAGTGAGYTF.